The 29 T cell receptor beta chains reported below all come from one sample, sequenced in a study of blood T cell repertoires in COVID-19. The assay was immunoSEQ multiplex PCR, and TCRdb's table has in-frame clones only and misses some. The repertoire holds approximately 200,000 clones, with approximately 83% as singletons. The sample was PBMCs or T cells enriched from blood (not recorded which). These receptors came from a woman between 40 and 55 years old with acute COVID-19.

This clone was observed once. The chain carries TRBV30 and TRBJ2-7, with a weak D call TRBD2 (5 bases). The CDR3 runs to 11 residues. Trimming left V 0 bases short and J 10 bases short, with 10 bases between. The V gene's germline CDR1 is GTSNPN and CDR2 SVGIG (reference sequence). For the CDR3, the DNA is TGTGCCTGGAGTGTACAGCGGCTACAGTACTTC. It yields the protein CAWSVQRLQYF.

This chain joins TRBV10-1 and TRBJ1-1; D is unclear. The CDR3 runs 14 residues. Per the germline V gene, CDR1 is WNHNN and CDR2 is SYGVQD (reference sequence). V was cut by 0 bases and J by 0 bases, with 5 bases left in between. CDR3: CASSESRVNTEAFF. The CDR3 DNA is TGCGCCAGCAGTGAGTCGAGGGTGAACACTGAAGCTTTCTTT.

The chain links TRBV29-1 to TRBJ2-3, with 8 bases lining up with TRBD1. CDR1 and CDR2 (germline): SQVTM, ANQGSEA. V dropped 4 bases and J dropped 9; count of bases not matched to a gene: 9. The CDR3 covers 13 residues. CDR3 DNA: TGCAGCGTTGTATACAGGGGGGTCCAAACGCAGTATTTT. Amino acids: CSVVYRGVQTQYF.

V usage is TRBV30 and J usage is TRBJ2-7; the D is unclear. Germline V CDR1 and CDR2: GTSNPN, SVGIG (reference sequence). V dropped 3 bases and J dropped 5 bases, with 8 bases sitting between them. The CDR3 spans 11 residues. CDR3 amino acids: CAWRRGDEQYF. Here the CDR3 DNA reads TGTGCCTGGAGGCGAGGAGACGAGCAGTACTTC.

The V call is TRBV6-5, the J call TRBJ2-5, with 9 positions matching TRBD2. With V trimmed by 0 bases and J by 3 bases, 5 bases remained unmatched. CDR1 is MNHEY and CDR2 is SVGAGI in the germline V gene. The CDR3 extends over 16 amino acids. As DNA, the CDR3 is TGTGCCAGCAGTTACTCAAAGACTAGCGGTAAAGAGACCCAGTACTTC. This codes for CASSYSKTSGKETQYF.

For the CDR3, the DNA is TGTGCCAGCAGCTTGCAACAGGTCGGAATACTCTATGGCTACACCTTC. This gives the protein CASSLQQVGILYGYTF. The gene calls are TRBV5-4 and TRBJ1-2; maybe TRBD1 (5 bases). V lost 1 base to trimming and J lost 4 bases, with 17 bases between them. CDR1 and CDR2 (germline): SGHNT, YYREEE (reference sequence). The length of the CDR3 is 16 residues.

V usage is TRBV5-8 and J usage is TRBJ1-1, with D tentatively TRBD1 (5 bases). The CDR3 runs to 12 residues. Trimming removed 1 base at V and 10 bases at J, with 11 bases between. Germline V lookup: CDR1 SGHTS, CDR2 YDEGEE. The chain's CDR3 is CASSLTGGGAFF. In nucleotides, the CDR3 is TGTGCCAGCAGCTTGACAGGCGGGGGAGCTTTCTTT.

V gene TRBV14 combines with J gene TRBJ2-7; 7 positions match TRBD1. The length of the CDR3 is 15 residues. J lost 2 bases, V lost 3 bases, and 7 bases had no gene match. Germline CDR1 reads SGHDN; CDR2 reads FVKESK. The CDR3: CASSQGQLAPYEQYF. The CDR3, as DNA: TGTGCCAGCAGCCAGGGACAGCTTGCCCCCTACGAGCAGTACTTC.

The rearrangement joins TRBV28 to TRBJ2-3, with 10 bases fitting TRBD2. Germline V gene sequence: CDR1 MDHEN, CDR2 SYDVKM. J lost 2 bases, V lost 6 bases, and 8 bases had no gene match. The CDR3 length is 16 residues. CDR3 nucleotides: TGTGCCAGCAGACGGGAAAGCGGGAGGGCCACAGATACGCAGTATTTT. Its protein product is CASRRESGRATDTQYF.

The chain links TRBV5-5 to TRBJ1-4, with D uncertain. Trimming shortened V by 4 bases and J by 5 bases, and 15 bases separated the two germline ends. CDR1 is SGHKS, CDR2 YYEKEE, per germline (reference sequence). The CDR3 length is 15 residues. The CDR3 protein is CASSEDILRNEKLFF. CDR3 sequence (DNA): TGTGCCAGCAGCGAGGATATCCTGAGAAATGAAAAACTGTTTTTT.

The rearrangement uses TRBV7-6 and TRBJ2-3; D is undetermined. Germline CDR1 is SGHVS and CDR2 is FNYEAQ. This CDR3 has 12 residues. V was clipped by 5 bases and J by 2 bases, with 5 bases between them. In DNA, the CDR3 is TGTGCCAGCAGCGAACACACAGATACGCAGTATTTT. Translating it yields CASSEHTDTQYF. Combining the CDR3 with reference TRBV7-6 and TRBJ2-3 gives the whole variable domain GAGVSQSPRYKVTKRGQDVALRCDPISGHVSLYWYRQALGQGPEFLTYFNYEAQQDKSGLPNDRFSAERPEGSISTLTIQRTEQRDSAMYRCASSEHTDTQYFGPGTRLTVL.

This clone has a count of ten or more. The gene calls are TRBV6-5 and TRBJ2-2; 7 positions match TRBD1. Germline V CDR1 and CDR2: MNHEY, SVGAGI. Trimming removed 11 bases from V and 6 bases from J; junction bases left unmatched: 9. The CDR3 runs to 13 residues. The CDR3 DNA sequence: TGTGCCTCAGAGGGGGCCGCAGCCGGGGAGCTGTTTTTT. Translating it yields CASEGAAAGELFF.

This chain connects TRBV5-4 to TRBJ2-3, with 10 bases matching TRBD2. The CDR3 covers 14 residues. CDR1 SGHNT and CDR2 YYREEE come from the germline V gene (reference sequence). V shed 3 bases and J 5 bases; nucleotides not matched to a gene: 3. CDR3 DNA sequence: TGTGCCAGCAGCTCTCGACTAGCGGGAGATACGCAGTATTTT. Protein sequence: CASSSRLAGDTQYF.

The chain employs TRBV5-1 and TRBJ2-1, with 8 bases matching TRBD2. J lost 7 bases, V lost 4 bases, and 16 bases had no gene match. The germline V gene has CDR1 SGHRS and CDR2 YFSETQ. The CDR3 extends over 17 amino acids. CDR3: CASSRKEAGELTNEQFF. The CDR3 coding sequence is TGCGCCAGCAGCCGGAAAGAAGCGGGAGAACTGACGAATGAGCAGTTCTTC.

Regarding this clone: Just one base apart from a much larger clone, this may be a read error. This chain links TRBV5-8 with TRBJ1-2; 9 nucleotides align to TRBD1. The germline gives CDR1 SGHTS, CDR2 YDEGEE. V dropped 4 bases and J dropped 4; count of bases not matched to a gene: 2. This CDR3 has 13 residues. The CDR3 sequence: CASSADRGYGYTF. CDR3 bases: TGTGCCAGCAGCGCGGACAGGGGCTATGGCTACACCTTC.

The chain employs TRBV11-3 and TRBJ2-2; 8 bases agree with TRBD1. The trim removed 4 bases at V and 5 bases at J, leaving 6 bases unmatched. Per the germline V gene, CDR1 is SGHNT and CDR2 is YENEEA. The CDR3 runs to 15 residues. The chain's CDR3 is CASSSLQGATGELFF. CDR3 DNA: TGTGCCAGCAGCTCACTGCAGGGGGCTACCGGGGAGCTGTTTTTT.

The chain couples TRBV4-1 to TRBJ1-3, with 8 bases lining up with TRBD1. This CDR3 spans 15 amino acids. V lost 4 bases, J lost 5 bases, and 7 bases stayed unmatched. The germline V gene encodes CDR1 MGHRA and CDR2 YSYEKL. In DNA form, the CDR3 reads TGCGCCAGCAGCCTTGCGGGACAGGCGCGAAACACCATATATTTT. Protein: CASSLAGQARNTIYF.

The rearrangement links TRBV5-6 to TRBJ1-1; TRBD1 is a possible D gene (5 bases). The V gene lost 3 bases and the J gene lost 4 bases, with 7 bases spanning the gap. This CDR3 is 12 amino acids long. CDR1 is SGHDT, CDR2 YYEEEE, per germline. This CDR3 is CASSWGGTEAFF. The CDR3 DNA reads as TGTGCCAGCAGCTGGGGGGGCACTGAAGCTTTCTTT.

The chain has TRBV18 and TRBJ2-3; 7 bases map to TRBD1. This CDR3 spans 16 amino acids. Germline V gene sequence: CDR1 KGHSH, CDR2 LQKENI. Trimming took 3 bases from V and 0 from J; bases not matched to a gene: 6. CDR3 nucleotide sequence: TGTGCCAGCTCACCCACCGGACAGGATAGCACAGATACGCAGTATTTT. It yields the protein CASSPTGQDSTDTQYF. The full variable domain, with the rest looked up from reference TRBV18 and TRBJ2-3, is NAGVMQNPRHLVRRRGQEARLRCSPMKGHSHVYWYRQLPEEGLKFMVYLQKENIIDESGMPKERFSAEFPKEGPSILRIQQVVRGDSAAYFCASSPTGQDSTDTQYFGPGTRLTVL.

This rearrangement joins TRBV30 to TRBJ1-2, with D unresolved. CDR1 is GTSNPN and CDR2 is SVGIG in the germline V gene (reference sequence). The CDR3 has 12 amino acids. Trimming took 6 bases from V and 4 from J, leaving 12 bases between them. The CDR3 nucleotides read TGTGCCTGCCGTGGCGGCGCCTATGGCTACACCTTC. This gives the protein CACRGGAYGYTF. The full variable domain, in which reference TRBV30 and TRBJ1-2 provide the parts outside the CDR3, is SQTIHQWPATLVQPVGSPLSLECTVEGTSNPNLYWYRQAAGRGLQLLFYSVGIGQISSEVPQNLSASRPQDRQFILSSKKLLLSDSGFYLCACRGGAYGYTFGSGTRLTVV.

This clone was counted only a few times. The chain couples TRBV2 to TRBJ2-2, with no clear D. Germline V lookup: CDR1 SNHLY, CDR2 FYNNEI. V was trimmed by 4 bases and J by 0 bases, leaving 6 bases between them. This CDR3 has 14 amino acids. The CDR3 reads CASSAQANTGELFF. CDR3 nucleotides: TGTGCCAGCAGTGCCCAGGCGAACACCGGGGAGCTGTTTTTT.

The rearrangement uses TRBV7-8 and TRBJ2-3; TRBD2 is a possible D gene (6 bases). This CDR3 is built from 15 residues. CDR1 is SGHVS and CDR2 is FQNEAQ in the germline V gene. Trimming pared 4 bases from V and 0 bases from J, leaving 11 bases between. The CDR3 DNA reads TGTGCCAGCAGCTCCATGGGACTTAGCACAGATACGCAGTATTTT. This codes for CASSSMGLSTDTQYF.

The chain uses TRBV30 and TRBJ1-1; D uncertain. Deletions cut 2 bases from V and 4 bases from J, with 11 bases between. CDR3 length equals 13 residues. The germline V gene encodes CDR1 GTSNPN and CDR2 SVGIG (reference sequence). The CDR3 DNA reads TGTGCCTGGAGTAGCGTGGGTCGCACTGAAGCTTTCTTT. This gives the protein CAWSSVGRTEAFF. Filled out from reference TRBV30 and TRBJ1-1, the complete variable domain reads SQTIHQWPATLVQPVGSPLSLECTVEGTSNPNLYWYRQAAGRGLQLLFYSVGIGQISSEVPQNLSASRPQDRQFILSSKKLLLSDSGFYLCAWSSVGRTEAFFGQGTRLTVV.

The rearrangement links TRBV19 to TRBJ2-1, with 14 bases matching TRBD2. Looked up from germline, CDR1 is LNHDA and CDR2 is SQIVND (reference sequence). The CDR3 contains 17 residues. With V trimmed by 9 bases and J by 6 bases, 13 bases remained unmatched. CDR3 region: CASRVTRGTSGGNEQFF. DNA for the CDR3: TGTGCCAGCCGGGTCACCCGGGGGACTAGCGGGGGCAATGAGCAGTTCTTC. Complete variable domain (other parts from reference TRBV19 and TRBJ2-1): DGGITQSPKYLFRKEGQNVTLSCEQNLNHDAMYWYRQDPGQGLRLIYYSQIVNDFQKGDIAEGYSVSREKKESFPLTVTSAQKNPTAFYLCASRVTRGTSGGNEQFFGPGTRLTVL.

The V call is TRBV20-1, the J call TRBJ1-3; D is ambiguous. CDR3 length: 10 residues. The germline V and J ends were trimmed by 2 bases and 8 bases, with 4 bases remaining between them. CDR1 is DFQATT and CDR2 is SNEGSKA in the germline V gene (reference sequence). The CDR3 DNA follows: TGCAGTGCTAGACAGGACACCATATATTTT. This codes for CSARQDTIYF.

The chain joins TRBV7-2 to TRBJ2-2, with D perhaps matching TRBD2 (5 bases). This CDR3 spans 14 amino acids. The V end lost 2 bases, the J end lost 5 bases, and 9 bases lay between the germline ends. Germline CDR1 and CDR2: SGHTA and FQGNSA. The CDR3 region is CASSLLRRTGELFF. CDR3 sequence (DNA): TGTGCCAGCAGCTTACTACGGAGGACCGGGGAGCTGTTTTTT.

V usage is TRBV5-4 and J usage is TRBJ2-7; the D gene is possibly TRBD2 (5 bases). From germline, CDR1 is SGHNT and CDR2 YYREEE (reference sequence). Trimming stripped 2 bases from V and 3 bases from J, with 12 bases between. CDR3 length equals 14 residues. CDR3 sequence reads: CASSLPGKNYEQYF. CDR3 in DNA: TGTGCCAGCAGCTTACCCGGGAAAAACTACGAGCAGTACTTC. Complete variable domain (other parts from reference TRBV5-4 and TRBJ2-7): ETGVTQSPTHLIKTRGQQVTLRCSSQSGHNTVSWYQQALGQGPQFIFQYYREEENGRGNFPPRFSGLQFPNYSSELNVNALELDDSALYLCASSLPGKNYEQYFGPGTRLTVT.

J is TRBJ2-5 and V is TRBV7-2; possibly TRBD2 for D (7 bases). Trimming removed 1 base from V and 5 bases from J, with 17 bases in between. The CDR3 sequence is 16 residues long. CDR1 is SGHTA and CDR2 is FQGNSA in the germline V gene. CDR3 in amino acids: CASSLGVGGHLETQYF. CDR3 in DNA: TGTGCCAGCAGCTTAGGAGTGGGGGGGCATCTTGAGACCCAGTACTTC.

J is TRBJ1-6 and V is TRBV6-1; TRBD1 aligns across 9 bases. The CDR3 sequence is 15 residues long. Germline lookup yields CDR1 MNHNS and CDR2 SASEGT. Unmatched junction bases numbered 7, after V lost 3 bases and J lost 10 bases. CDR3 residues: CASSDRTGAGSPLHF. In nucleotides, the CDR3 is TGTGCCAGCAGTGACCGGACAGGGGCAGGATCACCCCTCCACTTT.